Shown below are 20 T cell receptor beta chains from a single sample sequenced in a study of beta chain features in type 1 diabetes. These receptors lack a known antigen. The study reverse transcribed the entire isolated RNA, so it sequenced expressed TCRB transcripts. Profiling relied on immunoSEQ multiplex PCR, and the TCRdb table lists in-frame clones only, not all of them. The data contain about 260,000 clones, approximately 20% of them singletons. The study, taken as a whole, reports: Among patients with Type 1 diabetes, TCRB CDR3s were moderately but significantly shorter in every one of the four CD4+ subsets.

Specimen: naive CD4+ T cells from blood. These receptors were obtained from a woman between 35 and 50 years old with type 1 diabetes.

The chain uses TRBV19 and TRBJ1-5, with a possible D match to TRBD1 (5 bases). Trimming took off 5 bases at V and 5 bases at J, with 10 bases between the two ends. Germline V gene data show CDR1 as LNHDA and CDR2 as SQIVND (reference sequence). CDR3 length equals 13 residues. The CDR3 nucleotides read TGTGCCAGTAGTCCACAGGAGTATCAGCCCCAGCATTTT. It yields the protein CASSPQEYQPQHF.

The CDR3 nucleotides are TGCGCCAGCAGCTATCCTAGCGGGAGTGGAAACGAGCAGTACTTC. Protein product: CASSYPSGSGNEQYF. J is TRBJ2-7 and V is TRBV5-1; 10 bases are a match to TRBD2. The CDR3 covers 15 residues. CDR1 and CDR2 from the germline V gene are SGHRS and YFSETQ. V was pared by 3 bases and J by 5 bases, with 8 bases of the junction left unmatched.

The chain links TRBV23-1 to TRBJ1-2; 8 bases are a match to TRBD1. TRBV23-1 is an ORF, and what it does is uncertain. With V trimmed by 0 bases and J by 3 bases, 6 bases remained unmatched. The CDR3 is 16 amino acids. The DNA of the CDR3 is TGCGCCAGCAGTCAATCAGGACAGGGTGGGGACTATGGCTACACCTTC. Its translation is CASSQSGQGGDYGYTF.

This clone was seen a handful of times. CDR3 DNA sequence: TGTGCCAGTACAGGGGCGGGCGACAATGAGCAGTTCTTC. This translates into CASTGAGDNEQFF. The genes are TRBV19 and TRBJ2-1; D is possibly TRBD1 (6 bases). CDR1 LNHDA and CDR2 SQIVND come from the germline V gene (reference sequence). Deletions cut 7 bases from V and 5 bases from J, with 12 bases between. The CDR3 spans 13 residues.

In this sample, this clone turned up a few times. V gene TRBV6-6 combines with J gene TRBJ2-7; 7 positions match TRBD1. The CDR3 extends over 15 amino acids. V gave up 6 bases and J gave up 0 bases; unmatched junction bases: 8. From germline, CDR1 is MNHNY and CDR2 SVGAGI (reference sequence). The CDR3 loop reads CASRLYRDSSYEQYF. The CDR3 DNA reads TGTGCCAGCAGGCTCTACCGGGACAGCTCCTACGAGCAGTACTTC.

This clone was detected only a few times. The chain joins TRBV7-2 to TRBJ2-1, with 7 bases identical to TRBD1. Germline CDR1 is SGHTA and CDR2 is FQGNSA. The CDR3 totals 15 residues. J was trimmed by 8 bases and V by 1 base; bases with no gene match: 8. CDR3 nucleotide sequence: TGTGCCAGCAGCTTAGGACAGGGTGGATCGGATGAGCAGTTCTTC. It translates to CASSLGQGGSDEQFF.

This clone was recorded a few times. This rearrangement joins TRBV18 to TRBJ1-2, with 8 positions matching TRBD1. Unmatched junction bases numbered 16, after V lost 6 bases and J lost 4 bases. The CDR3 sequence is 17 residues long. Germline V gene data show CDR1 as KGHSH and CDR2 as LQKENI. CDR3 DNA: TGTGCCAGCTCGCCGGTTCCTAGGACAGGGTCGTCCTATGGCTACACCTTC. Protein sequence: CASSPVPRTGSSYGYTF.

This clone was picked up a small number of times. The chain carries TRBV1 and TRBJ1-1; the D call TRBD1 from the table was never checked on the DNA. TRBV1 is an annotated pseudogene. This CDR3 region has 14 residues. CDR3 loop: CTSSQYRGQTEAFF. The CDR3 region has the DNA TGCACCAGCAGCCAATACAGGGGGCAAACTGAAGCTTTCTTT.

This chain connects TRBV10-3 to TRBJ2-7, with 8 bases that match TRBD1. The V and J ends lost 3 bases and 4 bases, in that order; junction bases with no gene match: 8. Germline CDR1 reads ENHRY; CDR2 reads SYGVKD. There are 15 residues in the CDR3. CDR3 sequence (DNA): TGTGCCATCAGTGACAGGACAGGGTCGCAATACGAGCAGTACTTC. This sequence encodes CAISDRTGSQYEQYF.

The V gene is TRBV6-5, the J gene TRBJ1-2, with 7 bases fitting TRBD1. The CDR3 totals 15 residues. Germline CDR1 is MNHEY and CDR2 is SVGAGI. V lost 0 bases, J lost 5 bases, and 6 bases stayed unmatched. CDR3 in amino acids: CASSYSLDRRYGYTF. The CDR3 nucleotides are TGTGCCAGCAGTTACTCCCTGGACAGGAGGTATGGCTACACCTTC.

The rearrangement uses TRBV25-1 and TRBJ1-2; 9 bases agree with TRBD1. CDR3 length equals 14 residues. V lost 4 bases and J lost 4; bases outside the gene matches: 4. Per the germline V gene, CDR1 is MGHDK and CDR2 is SYGVNS. CDR3: CASSVTGGFYGYTF. In DNA, the CDR3 is TGTGCCAGCAGTGTAACAGGGGGCTTCTATGGCTACACCTTC.

The rearrangement links TRBV28 to TRBJ2-7; TRBD2 agrees at 10 bases. This CDR3 is 14 amino acids long. The J segment lost 5 bases and the V segment lost 6 bases, leaving 7 bases of the junction unmatched. CDR1 and CDR2 from the germline V gene are MDHEN and SYDVKM. CDR3 region: CASRPAGGEDEQYF. Written as DNA, the CDR3 is TGTGCCAGCAGACCAGCGGGAGGGGAAGACGAGCAGTACTTC.

This clone was counted only a few times. The rearrangement joins TRBV28 to TRBJ2-3, with 10 nucleotides matching TRBD1. The CDR3 runs 14 residues. Germline loops: CDR1 MDHEN, CDR2 SYDVKM. After removal of 3 bases from V and 6 bases from J, the junction contained 3 bases not matched to a gene. CDR3 coding DNA: TGTGCCAGCAGTTTCGGACAGGGGGGGGATACGCAGTATTTT. This sequence encodes CASSFGQGGDTQYF.

This clone has a handful of counts. The CDR3 protein is CASHPGTGSWQAYNEQFF. The CDR3 coding sequence is TGTGCCAGTCACCCCGGGACAGGCTCCTGGCAGGCCTACAATGAGCAGTTCTTC. The gene calls are TRBV19 and TRBJ2-1; 8 bases fit TRBD1. CDR1 and CDR2 from the germline V gene are LNHDA and SQIVND (reference sequence). Trimming cost V 8 bases and J 2 bases; bases outside gene matches: 17. The CDR3 is 18 residues long.

The chain employs TRBV18 and TRBJ2-5; tentatively, D is TRBD1 (5 bases). The length of the CDR3 is 14 residues. The ends were cut back, 2 bases at V and 2 bases at J, with 9 bases in the middle. The germline V gene encodes CDR1 KGHSH and CDR2 LQKENI. CDR3 nucleotides: TGTGCCAGCTCACCAGGGGCAGTTCAAGAGACCCAGTACTTC. Residues: CASSPGAVQETQYF.

This clone has more than one count but fewer than ten. V is TRBV25-1 and J is TRBJ1-5; D is unresolved. This CDR3 comprises 12 residues. V was shortened by 5 bases and J by 4 bases, with 6 bases between the two germline ends. Germline V gene data show CDR1 as MGHDK and CDR2 as SYGVNS. CDR3: CASSRGNQPQHF. CDR3 bases: TGTGCCAGCAGTCGGGGAAATCAGCCCCAGCATTTT.

This clone was counted a few times. The chain carries TRBV5-1 and TRBJ2-2; D perhaps matches TRBD1 (5 bases). Germline V gives CDR1 SGHRS, CDR2 YFSETQ. The CDR3 spans 15 residues. Trimming cost V 4 bases and J 4 bases, with 14 bases left between them. CDR3 in amino acids: CASSTLPRGTGELFF. In DNA, the CDR3 is TGCGCCAGCAGCACCCTCCCTAGGGGCACCGGGGAGCTGTTTTTT.

This clone was seen more than once but under ten times. The V call is TRBV5-1, the J call TRBJ1-1; tentatively, D is TRBD1 (5 bases). V was shortened by 1 base and J by 2 bases, with 15 bases between the two germline ends. Germline V CDR1 and CDR2: SGHRS, YFSETQ. This CDR3 has 16 residues. CDR3 loop: CASSLKVAGHNTEAFF. DNA of the CDR3: TGCGCCAGCAGCTTGAAGGTAGCCGGACACAACACTGAAGCTTTCTTT.

In its sample, this clone was seen a few times. V usage is TRBV7-6 and J usage is TRBJ2-7, with 8 bases matching TRBD1. With V trimmed by 5 bases and J by 5 bases, 8 bases remained unmatched. Per the germline V gene, CDR1 is SGHVS and CDR2 is FNYEAQ. CDR3 size: 14 residues. Here the CDR3 reads CASSREDRAHEQYF. The CDR3 bases are TGTGCCAGCAGCCGAGAGGACAGGGCCCACGAGCAGTACTTC.

This clone was counted a few times. The chain uses TRBV23-1 and TRBJ2-4; D is ambiguous. TRBV23-1 is annotated as an ORF whose role is uncertain. With 3 bases removed from V and 2 bases from J, the gap between germline ends came to 8 bases. There are 14 residues in the CDR3. The CDR3 region has the DNA TGCGCCAGCAGTCACCTCGGGTCCAAAAACATTCAGTACTTC. As protein: CASSHLGSKNIQYF.